This T cell receptor (beta chain) was documented in a study of cytomegalovirus exposure and HLA in healthy donors. Details on this clone: What it recognizes is unknown.

PCR primers comprised 60 Vbeta and 13 Jbeta primers. Produced via immunoSEQ multiplex PCR; TCRdb's table is partial and in-frame only. The table includes 250,000 to 350,000 clones, over 70% detected once. This CDR3 spans 16 amino acids. The germline V and J ends were trimmed by 6 bases and 0 bases, with 18 bases remaining between them. Germline values: CDR1 MNHNY, CDR2 SVGAGI (reference sequence). The study, taken as a whole, reports: There were reportedly fewer N-insertions in an Asian-associated ancestry cluster than the approximately 670-donor mean, in a later analysis.

This clonotype was sampled from a girl aged 2-10 years in good health and CMV-seronegative. The sequenced sample consisted of PBMCs. The chain combines TRBV6-6 with TRBJ2-7; perhaps TRBD2 as D (6 bases). The DNA of the CDR3 is TGTGCCAGCAGATCCCGGGGAGGTTATTTCTCCTACGAGCAGTACTTC. As protein: CASRSRGGYFSYEQYF.